A single sample gave rise to the 15 T cell receptor beta chains below, sequenced in a study of human T cells and chemical hapten exposure. TCRdb reanalysed the RACE reads using MiXCR and keeps one entry per CDR3 protein. The data contain around 200,000 distinct CDR3 sequences, more than 25% of them singletons. Noted time point: pre-sensitization, week 0. Noted treatment: therapeutic diphenylcyclopropenone sensitization with weekly scalp DPC. Sequences were derived from whole blood, sampled in connection with sensitization to the hapten diphenylcyclopropenone (DPC). Every receptor here comes from a woman under 40 with alopecia areata. Some clones in this sample may be carry-over from other donors' samples.

The rearrangement links TRBV20-1 to TRBJ2-4; the D gene is possibly TRBD2 (5 bases). V lost 2 bases to trimming and J lost 8 bases, with 10 bases between them. From germline, CDR1 is DFQATT and CDR2 SNEGSKA (reference sequence). The length of the CDR3 is 12 residues. The CDR3 reads CSARPTGDIQYF. CDR3 sequence (DNA): TGCAGTGCTAGACCCACCGGGGACATTCAGTACTTC.

V usage is TRBV12-5 and J usage is TRBJ2-7; D remains unclear. Trimming cost V 1 base and J 5 bases, with 12 bases left between them. The germline gives CDR1 LGHNT, CDR2 FRNRAP. The CDR3 covers 14 residues. The chain's CDR3 is CASGLGAGWHEQYF. CDR3 nucleotide sequence: TGTGCTAGTGGTTTGGGGGCCGGGTGGCACGAGCAGTACTTC.

This sequence joins TRBV5-5 and TRBJ2-1; 14 nucleotides align to TRBD2. Trimming cost V 4 bases and J 8 bases; bases outside gene matches: 8. Germline CDR1 reads SGHKS; CDR2 reads YYEKEE (reference sequence). The CDR3 runs 16 residues. The DNA for the CDR3 is TGTGCCAGCAGCCCTGGGACTAGCGGGAGACCCTATGAGCAGTTCTTC. Translated: CASSPGTSGRPYEQFF.

In its sample, this clonotype was seen many times. The chain employs TRBV28 and TRBJ1-2, with 7 bases identical to TRBD1. The V gene end was trimmed by 4 bases and the J gene end by 7 bases; junction bases not matched to a gene: 9. This CDR3 region has 14 residues. Per germline, CDR1 MDHEN and CDR2 SYDVKM. Here the CDR3 reads CASSSLTGVAGYTF. The CDR3 DNA is TGTGCCAGCAGTTCGCTCACAGGGGTGGCTGGCTACACCTTC.

This clonotype turned up a few times. The V gene is TRBV9, the J gene TRBJ2-3; 14 bases are a match to TRBD2. Unmatched junction bases numbered 3, after V lost 2 bases and J lost 4 bases. Germline values: CDR1 SGDLS, CDR2 YYNGEE. The CDR3 totals 16 residues. The CDR3 sequence: CASSVEGLAGADTQYF. The CDR3 nucleotides are TGTGCCAGCAGCGTGGAGGGACTAGCGGGGGCAGATACGCAGTATTTT.

The gene calls are TRBV29-1 and TRBJ2-1; 7 nucleotides agree with TRBD2. V lost 8 bases, J lost 1 base, and 2 bases stayed unmatched. From germline, CDR1 is SQVTM and CDR2 ANQGSEA. This CDR3 is built from 12 residues. This chain's CDR3 is CSTGGSYNEQFF. The CDR3 DNA sequence: TGCAGCACGGGGGGTTCCTACAATGAGCAGTTCTTC.

This clonotype was counted a few times. The chain combines TRBV28 with TRBJ2-1; 12 bases map to TRBD2. Germline loops: CDR1 MDHEN, CDR2 SYDVKM. V shed 1 base, J shed 0 bases, and the junction held 16 bases outside the gene matches. The CDR3 extends over 22 amino acids. The CDR3 here is CASSLLSLAGGPSGRSYNEQFF. CDR3 DNA: TGTGCCAGCAGTTTATTGTCACTAGCGGGGGGCCCGTCGGGACGCTCCTACAATGAGCAGTTCTTC.

This clonotype was seen a few times. The J gene is TRBJ1-2, the V gene TRBV29-1, with 10 bases identical to TRBD1. There are 12 residues in the CDR3. Trimming at V came to 7 bases and at J to 8 bases, leaving 7 bases not matched to a gene. Germline CDR1 is SQVTM and CDR2 is ANQGSEA. The CDR3, as DNA: TGCAGCGCCAGACAGGGGGCGGACGGCTACACCTTC. Translated, it gives CSARQGADGYTF.

In this sample, this clonotype turned up a few times. CDR3 in DNA: TGTGCCAGCAGCCTTGACCAGGGGATGGGCACTGAAGCTTTCTTT. It is translated as CASSLDQGMGTEAFF. The chain uses TRBV7-2 and TRBJ1-1, with D possibly TRBD1 on 6 matching bases. The length of the CDR3 is 15 residues. CDR1 SGHTA and CDR2 FQGNSA come from the germline V gene. Trimming removed 5 bases at V and 4 bases at J, with 17 bases between.

J is TRBJ1-5 and V is TRBV7-2; no clear D. The germline V gene has CDR1 SGHTA and CDR2 FQGNSA. V lost 1 base and J lost 4, with 5 bases in between. CDR3 length: 13 residues. CDR3 protein: CASSLVLNQPQHF. In DNA form, the CDR3 reads TGTGCCAGCAGCTTAGTCCTAAATCAGCCCCAGCATTTT.

J is TRBJ2-2 and V is TRBV28, with 7 bases matching TRBD2. The CDR3 length is 16 residues. Trimming cost V 4 bases and J 4 bases; bases outside gene matches: 9. Looked up from germline, CDR1 is MDHEN and CDR2 is SYDVKM. The CDR3 region has the DNA TGTGCCAGCAGTTCTCCGGGGGGATTAAGCACCGGGGAGCTGTTTTTT. Translating it yields CASSSPGGLSTGELFF. Based on the CDR3 plus reference TRBV28 and TRBJ2-2, the full variable domain is DVKVTQSSRYLVKRTGEKVFLECVQDMDHENMFWYRQDPGLGLRLIYFSYDVKMKEKGDIPEGYSVSREKKERFSLILESASTNQTSMYLCASSSPGGLSTGELFFGEGSRLTVL.

The chain uses TRBV20-1 and TRBJ1-1; no reliable D call. Trimming removed 2 bases from V and 3 bases from J, with 10 bases in between. CDR1 is DFQATT, CDR2 SNEGSKA, per germline (reference sequence). The CDR3 has 13 amino acids. The DNA of the CDR3 is TGCAGTGCTAGAAGTCAGCCCCACACTGAAGCTTTCTTT. The encoded protein is CSARSQPHTEAFF.

Only one count was recorded for this clonotype. This chain uses TRBV4-2 with TRBJ2-1; TRBD2 is a possible D gene (6 bases). Deletions cut 0 bases from V and 7 bases from J, with 13 bases between. Per the germline V gene, CDR1 is LGHNA and CDR2 is YNFKEQ. This CDR3 has 15 amino acids. CDR3 loop: CASSQEARGWNEQFF. In DNA form, the CDR3 reads TGTGCCAGCAGCCAAGAGGCGCGGGGCTGGAATGAGCAGTTCTTC.

A few counts support this clonotype. The genes are TRBV7-2 and TRBJ1-5; tentatively, D is TRBD1 (5 bases). V was cut by 2 bases and J by 5 bases, with 10 bases left in between. Germline CDR1 and CDR2: SGHTA and FQGNSA. This CDR3 is 14 amino acids long. DNA of the CDR3: TGTGCCAGCAGCTTATCAGGGAGGGATCAGCCCCAGCATTTT. Translated: CASSLSGRDQPQHF.

The J gene is TRBJ2-2, the V gene TRBV12-3 or TRBV12-4; D not resolved. Trimming took 9 bases from V and 4 from J, leaving 9 bases between them. This CDR3 contains 12 residues. CDR3 bases: TGTGCCAGTTACAGAACCACCGGGGAGCTGTTTTTT. This codes for CASYRTTGELFF.